This T cell receptor (beta chain) was obtained from a study of cytomegalovirus exposure and HLA in healthy donors. Study conclusions and caveats: Per published accounts, TCR beta sequences correctly predicted the HLA-A and HLA-B alleles of most subjects.

V lost 5 bases, J lost 8 bases, and 10 bases lay in between. CDR3 length: 12 amino acids. Per the germline V gene, CDR1 is MNHNS and CDR2 is SASEGT. This clone has more than one count but fewer than ten. Its cognate antigen is unknown. With 60 Vbeta and 13 Jbeta primers, the PCR was carried out. TCRdb keeps only in-frame clones here, not all; method: immunoSEQ multiplex PCR. The sample contains about 70,000 clones, 65% to 70% of which appear only once. The TCR sequence derives from a man aged 40-50 years in good health and CMV-seropositive. Sequencing was done on a sample of PBMCs. This chain uses TRBV6-1 with TRBJ2-1; weak D call: TRBD1 (5 bases). The CDR3 DNA sequence: TGTGCCAGCAGTTTGGACACCTATGAGCAGTTCTTC. This sequence encodes CASSLDTYEQFF.